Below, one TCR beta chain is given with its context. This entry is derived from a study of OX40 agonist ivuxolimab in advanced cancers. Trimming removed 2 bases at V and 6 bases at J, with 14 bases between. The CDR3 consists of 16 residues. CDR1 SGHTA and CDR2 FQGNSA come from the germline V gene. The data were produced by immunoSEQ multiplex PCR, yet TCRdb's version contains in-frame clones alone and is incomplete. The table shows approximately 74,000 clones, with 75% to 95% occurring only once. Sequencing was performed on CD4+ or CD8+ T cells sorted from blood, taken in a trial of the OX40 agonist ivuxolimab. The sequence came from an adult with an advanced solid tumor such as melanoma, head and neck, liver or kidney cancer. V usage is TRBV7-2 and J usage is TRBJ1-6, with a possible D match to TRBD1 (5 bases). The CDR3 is CASSLSTGRGNSPLHF. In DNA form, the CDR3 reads TGTGCCAGCAGCTTATCTACAGGTCGGGGTAATTCACCCCTCCACTTT.